The 15 T cell receptor beta chains reported below all come from one sample, sequenced in a study of cytomegalovirus exposure and HLA in healthy donors (dated by TCRdb to 2016 to 2017). Receptors were amplified or captured by the immunoSEQ multiplex PCR assay. The multiplex PCR relied on a mix of 60 forward primers for TCR Vbeta segments and 13 reverse primers for TCR Jbeta segments. TCRdb took this table from immuneACCESS and kept in-frame rearrangements with V and J called. Such tables lack part of the clones; where checked against another copy, unresolved V genes explain under half of the gap, and the rest is unexplained. The sample table on file contains around 50,000 clones. Around 2% of the sample rests with the top ten. The specimen sequenced was PBMCs. Source of these receptors: a woman aged 40 to 49 in good health and CMV-seronegative.

The chain links TRBV19 to TRBJ1-2; the match to TRBD1 covers 10 bases. The length of the CDR3 is 15 residues. The ends lost 4 bases at V and 8 bases at J; junction bases unmatched: 10. Germline V CDR1 and CDR2: LNHDA, SQIVND (reference sequence). The CDR3 DNA reads as TGTGCCAGTAGTACCGACAGGGGGCGAATAGAGGGCTACACCTTC. Protein sequence: CASSTDRGRIEGYTF.

V usage is TRBV5-4 and J usage is TRBJ2-2; 7 nucleotides line up with TRBD2. The trim removed 0 bases at V and 8 bases at J, leaving 7 bases unmatched. The CDR3 sequence is 15 residues long. The germline V gene encodes CDR1 SGHNT and CDR2 YYREEE (reference sequence). This chain's CDR3 is CASSLELAERGELFF. The DNA of the CDR3 is TGTGCCAGCAGCTTGGAGCTAGCGGAACGAGGGGAGCTGTTTTTT. Using reference TRBV5-4 and TRBJ2-2 for the parts outside the CDR3, the full variable domain is ETGVTQSPTHLIKTRGQQVTLRCSSQSGHNTVSWYQQALGQGPQFIFQYYREEENGRGNFPPRFSGLQFPNYSSELNVNALELDDSALYLCASSLELAERGELFFGEGSRLTVL.

Worth noting for this clone: This specimen includes other DNA sequences encoding the same CDR3. The CDR3 spells CASSQVAGTGGMAFF. The CDR3 bases are TGCGCCAGCAGCCAAGTTGCCGGGACAGGGGGCATGGCTTTCTTT. This chain uses TRBV4-1 with TRBJ1-1; TRBD1 matches at 12 bases. The ends lost 1 base at V and 11 bases at J; junction bases unmatched: 8. The length of the CDR3 is 15 residues. The V gene's germline CDR1 is MGHRA and CDR2 YSYEKL.

The rearrangement joins TRBV4-3 to TRBJ2-1; 9 bases agree with TRBD1. The CDR3 is made up of 16 amino acids. In germline, CDR1 is LGHNA, CDR2 YSLEER. The J segment lost 3 bases and the V segment lost 0 bases, leaving 3 bases of the junction unmatched. CDR3 nucleotides: TGCGCCAGCAGCCAAGACCGGACAGGGGACTACAATGAGCAGTTCTTC. Its protein is CASSQDRTGDYNEQFF.

Concerning this clone: Relative to the germline gene, one junction end is altered; a read error may explain this. Written as DNA, the CDR3 is TGTGCTAGCAGCCCGGGACAGGGGAGTGAAAAACTGTTTTTT. Protein sequence: CASSPGQGSEKLFF. This chain uses TRBV7-7 with TRBJ1-4; 10 bases map to TRBD1. The CDR3 runs 14 residues. Germline lookup yields CDR1 SSHAT and CDR2 FNYEAQ (reference sequence). Drawing the rest from reference TRBV7-7 and TRBJ1-4, the complete variable domain is GAGVSQSPRYKVTKRGQDVTLRCDPISSHATLYWYQQALGQGPEFLTYFNYEAQPDKSGLPSDRFSAERPEGSISTLTIQRTEQRDSAMYRCASSPGQGSEKLFFGSGTQLSVL.

The V and J genes are TRBV28 and TRBJ2-1; 10 bases line up with TRBD2. Looked up from germline, CDR1 is MDHEN and CDR2 is SYDVKM. The CDR3 is made up of 17 amino acids. V was clipped by 10 bases and J by 2 bases; unmatched bases: 14. The CDR3 here is CATWGSGGAGAYNEQFF. CDR3 in DNA: TGTGCCACCTGGGGGAGCGGGGGGGCCGGGGCCTACAATGAGCAGTTCTTC.

The rearrangement links TRBV9 to TRBJ1-5, with D unclear. CDR3 length equals 14 residues. V lost 2 bases to trimming and J lost 4 bases, with 10 bases between them. Germline CDR1 is SGDLS and CDR2 is YYNGEE. The CDR3 sequence is CASSVKGGNQPQHF. CDR3 DNA sequence: TGTGCCAGCAGCGTCAAAGGAGGTAATCAGCCCCAGCATTTT.

The genes are TRBV19 and TRBJ1-2, with D possibly TRBD1 on 6 matching bases. CDR1 LNHDA and CDR2 SQIVND come from the germline V gene (reference sequence). The CDR3 is 14 residues long. Trimming left V 5 bases short and J 8 bases short, with 18 bases between. The CDR3 DNA follows: TGTGCCAGTAGTGTACAGGGCCTAGGGGAGGGCTACACCTTC. Encoded protein: CASSVQGLGEGYTF. Using reference TRBV19 and TRBJ1-2 for the parts outside the CDR3, the full variable domain is DGGITQSPKYLFRKEGQNVTLSCEQNLNHDAMYWYRQDPGQGLRLIYYSQIVNDFQKGDIAEGYSVSREKKESFPLTVTSAQKNPTAFYLCASSVQGLGEGYTFGSGTRLTVV.

The chain couples TRBV5-1 to TRBJ2-5, with TRBD2 matching over 15 bases. The V gene's germline CDR1 is SGHRS and CDR2 YFSETQ. With V trimmed by 4 bases and J by 1 base, 2 bases remained unmatched. The CDR3 runs to 16 residues. This CDR3 is CASSPGLAGGQETQYF. The CDR3 nucleotides are TGCGCCAGCAGCCCGGGACTAGCGGGGGGCCAAGAGACCCAGTACTTC.

This chain connects TRBV5-3 to TRBJ2-1; 9 bases agree with TRBD1. TRBV5-3 is marked as an open reading frame, function uncertain. CDR3 length: 15 amino acids. V lost 0 bases and J lost 6; bases outside the gene matches: 4. The DNA for the CDR3 is TGTGCCAGAAGCTTGGGGGGACAGGGTGGCAATGAGCAGTTCTTC. It yields the protein CARSLGGQGGNEQFF.

V usage is TRBV19 and J usage is TRBJ2-1; possibly TRBD2 for D (6 bases). The V end was cut by 3 bases, the J end by 2 bases, with 14 bases between. This CDR3 spans 16 amino acids. Germline loops: CDR1 LNHDA, CDR2 SQIVND (reference sequence). The CDR3 loop is CASSMLGGGTYNEQFF. CDR3 DNA: TGTGCCAGTAGTATGTTGGGGGGAGGCACCTACAATGAGCAGTTCTTC.

The rearrangement uses TRBV5-1 and TRBJ1-4, with D possibly TRBD1 on 5 matching bases. The CDR3 consists of 15 residues. CDR1 and CDR2 from the germline V gene are SGHRS and YFSETQ. V dropped 4 bases and J dropped 7 bases, with 17 bases sitting between them. The CDR3 DNA sequence: TGCGCCAGCAGCGTCCTGGGGGGGTCCGGTGAAAAACTGTTTTTT. It is translated as CASSVLGGSGEKLFF.

This chain links TRBV29-1 with TRBJ1-2, with no clear D. The CDR3 extends over 14 amino acids. Germline lookup yields CDR1 SQVTM and CDR2 ANQGSEA. V was cut by 4 bases and J by 4 bases, with 16 bases left in between. The CDR3 here is CSVGSRLLVYGYTF. The CDR3 DNA sequence: TGCAGCGTTGGCAGCAGACTCTTAGTCTATGGCTACACCTTC. The entire variable domain, with the rest obtained from reference TRBV29-1 and TRBJ1-2, is as follows: SAVISQKPSRDICQRGTSLTIQCQVDSQVTMMFWYRQQPGQSLTLIATANQGSEATYESGFVIDKFPISRPNLTFSTLTVSNMSPEDSSIYLCSVGSRLLVYGYTFGSGTRLTVV.

The CDR3 here is CASSPGQAITEAFF. The CDR3 DNA reads as TGTGCCAGCTCACCAGGACAGGCGATCACTGAAGCTTTCTTT. This chain connects TRBV18 to TRBJ1-1; TRBD1 aligns across 7 bases. The V gene's germline CDR1 is KGHSH and CDR2 LQKENI. The CDR3 sequence is 14 residues long. The ends lost 2 bases at V and 4 bases at J; junction bases unmatched: 4.

In DNA form, the CDR3 reads TGTGCCAGCAGCTTAGGGGCGGGACAGGACTTCTATGGCTACACCTTC. It is translated as CASSLGAGQDFYGYTF. J is TRBJ1-2 and V is TRBV11-3, with 8 bases lining up with TRBD1. CDR3 length equals 16 residues. The germline V gene encodes CDR1 SGHNT and CDR2 YENEEA. Unmatched junction bases numbered 8, after V lost 1 base and J lost 4 bases.